This TCR beta chain derives from a study of vaccination effects on CD4 cells after COVID-19. This CDR3 spans 17 amino acids. CDR1 and CDR2 from the germline V gene are MDHEN and SYDVKM. Trimming at V came to 5 bases and at J to 0 bases, leaving 9 bases not matched to a gene. Concerning this clone itself: Antigen unknown.

Using immunoSEQ multiplex PCR, the repertoire was profiled, and TCRdb retains in-frame clones only, with some absent. The sample includes about 45,000 clones, under 80% of them seen just once. Antigen-specific CD4+ T cells were first expanded with viral peptide pools by the ViraFEST assay and only then sequenced. With more than 9 days of culture completed, CD4+ T cells were isolated. PCR-confirmed SARS-CoV-2 infection occurred in the person between March and December 2020. The sample consisted of CD4+ T cells from PBMCs cultured with a peptide pool, taken before COVID-19 vaccination. This chain joins TRBV28 and TRBJ2-4; 8 bases line up with TRBD1. This TCR came from a human donor who had a prior SARS-CoV-2 infection. The CDR3 reads CASSPPMTGVAKNIQYF. The CDR3 bases are TGTGCCAGCAGTCCACCCATGACAGGGGTAGCCAAAAACATTCAGTACTTC.